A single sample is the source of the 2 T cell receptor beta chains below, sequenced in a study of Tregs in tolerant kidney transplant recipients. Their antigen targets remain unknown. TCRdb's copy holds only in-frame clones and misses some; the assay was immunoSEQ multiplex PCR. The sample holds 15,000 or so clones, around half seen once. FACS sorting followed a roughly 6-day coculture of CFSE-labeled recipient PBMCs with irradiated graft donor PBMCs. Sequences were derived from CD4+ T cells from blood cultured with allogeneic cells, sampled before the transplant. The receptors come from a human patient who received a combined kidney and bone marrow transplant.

This CDR3 is CSVVWRSRDTGELFF. In DNA form, the CDR3 reads TGCAGCGTTGTTTGGCGGAGTCGGGACACCGGGGAGCTGTTTTTT. The chain couples TRBV29-1 to TRBJ2-2; no reliable D call. This CDR3 has 15 residues. Per germline, CDR1 SQVTM and CDR2 ANQGSEA. The V gene lost 4 bases and the J gene lost 3 bases, with 15 bases spanning the gap.

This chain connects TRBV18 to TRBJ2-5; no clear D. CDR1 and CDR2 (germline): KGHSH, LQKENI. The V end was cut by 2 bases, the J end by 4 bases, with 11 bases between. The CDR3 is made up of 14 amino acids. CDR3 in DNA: TGTGCCAGCTCACCAACTTTAAATTCAGAGACCCAGTACTTC. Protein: CASSPTLNSETQYF.